What follows are 24 T cell receptor beta chains derived from one specimen sequenced in a study of CD8 T cells in Susac syndrome. RNA totalling roughly 0.5 to 1 ug underwent reverse transcription with random hexamers. Each CDR3 protein is one row after TCRdb ran MiXCR on the immunoSEQ multiplex PCR reads. The table lists approximately 170,000 distinct CDR3 sequences, just over 90% of them singletons. Sequencing was done on a sample of CD4+ T cells from PBMCs. The receptors were gathered from a human donor in good health.

This clonotype has more than one count but fewer than ten. The gene calls are TRBV27 and TRBJ2-7; 9 nucleotides line up with TRBD1. Germline loops: CDR1 MNHEY, CDR2 SMNVEV (reference sequence). CDR3 length: 14 amino acids. Trimming took 4 bases from V and 3 from J; bases not matched to a gene: 4. The DNA of the CDR3 is TGTGCCAGCAGTTCCCGACAGGGGGGCTACGAGCAGTACTTC. It encodes CASSSRQGGYEQYF.

The chain links TRBV11-2 to TRBJ2-5, with 12 positions matching TRBD2. The germline gives CDR1 SGHAT, CDR2 FQNNGV. The CDR3 length is 15 residues. Trimming cost V 4 bases and J 4 bases; bases outside gene matches: 4. The CDR3 is CASSSGLAGSETQYF. CDR3 nucleotides: TGTGCCAGCAGCTCCGGACTAGCGGGATCAGAGACCCAGTACTTC.

In this sample, this clonotype turned up once. The chain joins TRBV7-9 to TRBJ1-3, with D hard to call. V lost 4 bases and J lost 0, with 10 bases in between. The germline gives CDR1 SEHNR, CDR2 FQNEAQ (reference sequence). The CDR3 sequence is 15 residues long. The DNA of the CDR3 is TGTGCCAGCAGCTCACGACTGAACTCTGGAAACACCATATATTTT. Translation: CASSSRLNSGNTIYF. Filled out from reference TRBV7-9 and TRBJ1-3, the complete variable domain reads DTGVSQNPRHKITKRGQNVTFRCDPISEHNRLYWYRQTLGQGPEFLTYFQNEAQLEKSRLLSDRFSAERPKGSFSTLEIQRTEQGDSAMYLCASSSRLNSGNTIYFGEGSWLTVV.

The V gene is TRBV2, the J gene TRBJ2-1; D tentatively fits TRBD1 or TRBD2 (5 bases each). The CDR3 has 12 amino acids. The germline V gene encodes CDR1 SNHLY and CDR2 FYNNEI. V lost 7 bases and J lost 9, with 13 bases in between. In DNA form, the CDR3 reads TGTGCCAGCACGGGGCTGGAGTTTGAGCAGTTCTTC. Translated, it gives CASTGLEFEQFF.

This clonotype was observed a single time. The chain combines TRBV5-1 with TRBJ2-3; maybe TRBD2 (5 bases). V gave up 0 bases and J gave up 2 bases, with 10 bases separating them. The germline gives CDR1 SGHRS, CDR2 YFSETQ. The CDR3 contains 15 residues. The CDR3 loop is CASSLGPGITDTQYF. CDR3 nucleotide sequence: TGCGCCAGCAGCTTGGGTCCGGGGATCACAGATACGCAGTATTTT.

The rearrangement joins TRBV3-1 to TRBJ1-1; D perhaps matches TRBD1 (5 bases). The CDR3 length is 15 residues. V lost 4 bases and J lost 5, with 17 bases in between. Germline V lookup: CDR1 LGHDT, CDR2 YNNKEL (reference sequence). The CDR3 loop is CASSPEKGIETEAFF. The CDR3 region has the DNA TGTGCCAGCAGCCCTGAGAAGGGGATAGAGACTGAAGCTTTCTTT.

The rearrangement joins TRBV19 to TRBJ2-5, with TRBD1 matching over 7 bases. The germline V gene encodes CDR1 LNHDA and CDR2 SQIVND (reference sequence). The J segment lost 5 bases and the V segment lost 7 bases, leaving 7 bases of the junction unmatched. There are 13 residues in the CDR3. The chain's CDR3 is CASTGQASETQYF. Here the CDR3 DNA reads TGTGCCAGTACCGGACAGGCTAGTGAGACCCAGTACTTC.

The chain links TRBV5-4 to TRBJ2-5; D might be TRBD1 or TRBD2, each matching 5 bases. Per germline, CDR1 SGHNT and CDR2 YYREEE (reference sequence). This CDR3 region has 15 residues. V was pared by 3 bases and J by 1 base, with 13 bases between. In DNA form, the CDR3 reads TGTGCCAGCAGCTCAGGACTGGGGCCCCAAGAGACCCAGTACTTC. Translation gives CASSSGLGPQETQYF.

The chain combines TRBV7-2 with TRBJ1-1, with D possibly matching TRBD1 (5 bases). Trimming shortened V by 7 bases and J by 5 bases, and 17 bases separated the two germline ends. Germline V CDR1 and CDR2: SGHTA, FQGNSA. CDR3 length: 14 amino acids. The CDR3 loop reads CASTPGGDRTEAFF. CDR3 DNA: TGTGCCAGCACCCCCGGAGGGGACCGGACTGAAGCTTTCTTT.

This clonotype showed up just a few times. CDR3 DNA: TGTGCCAGCAGTACCGGGACCTACGAGCAGTACTTC. Its translation: CASSTGTYEQYF. The chain couples TRBV6-1 to TRBJ2-7, with D possibly being TRBD2 (5 bases). Germline CDR1 reads MNHNS; CDR2 reads SASEGT. Trimming pared 5 bases from V and 2 bases from J, leaving 7 bases between. The CDR3 has 12 residues.

This clonotype appeared once. This sequence joins TRBV10-3 and TRBJ1-2; tentative D call: TRBD1 (6 bases). V was shortened by 3 bases and J by 0 bases, with 8 bases between the two germline ends. Germline loops: CDR1 ENHRY, CDR2 SYGVKD. The CDR3 is 14 residues long. CDR3 residues: CAISEGQTNYGYTF. CDR3 sequence (DNA): TGTGCCATCAGTGAAGGACAGACTAACTATGGCTACACCTTC.

This chain connects TRBV18 to TRBJ2-7, with 13 bases identical to TRBD2. The CDR3 has 15 amino acids. Germline-derived CDR1 and CDR2 are KGHSH and LQKENI. The ends lost 6 bases at V and 0 bases at J; junction bases unmatched: 2. In nucleotides, the CDR3 is TGTGCCAGCTCCGGACTAGCGGGAGCCTCCTACGAGCAGTACTTC. It translates to CASSGLAGASYEQYF.

This clonotype was seen a single time. This rearrangement joins TRBV7-2 to TRBJ2-3, with D hard to call. The V and J ends lost 1 base and 1 base respectively, with 12 bases between them. Germline CDR1 reads SGHTA; CDR2 reads FQGNSA. The CDR3 extends over 16 amino acids. The CDR3, as DNA: TGTGCCAGCAGCTTAGAAGTTGTTGGCGGCACAGATACGCAGTATTTT. It specifies CASSLEVVGGTDTQYF.

A note on this clonotype: The junction shows a germline mismatch at one end, possibly a read error. V is TRBV5-5 and J is TRBJ1-6; D uncertain. Germline loops: CDR1 SGHKS, CDR2 YYEKEE (reference sequence). CDR3 length: 16 residues. The DNA for the CDR3 is TGTGCCAGCACCTTGACCCCCAGCTCCTATAATTCACCCCTCCACTTT. This encodes CASTLTPSSYNSPLHF.

This clonotype was counted a single time. The chain couples TRBV4-2 to TRBJ2-5, with TRBD2 matching 7 bases. CDR1 and CDR2 (germline): LGHNA, YNFKEQ. V lost 1 base to trimming and J lost 5 bases; unmatched junction nucleotides: 10. This CDR3 has 16 residues. The CDR3 region has the DNA TGTGCCAGCAGCCAAGCCGCCGGGACTACGCAGGAGACCCAGTACTTC. Translation gives CASSQAAGTTQETQYF.

The genes are TRBV12-3 or TRBV12-4 and TRBJ2-7; possible D gene TRBD1, 5 bases. CDR3 length: 14 residues. Trimming took off 6 bases at V and 4 bases at J, with 16 bases between the two ends. CDR3 DNA sequence: TGTGCCAGCAGCCCAACAGGACCGCAATACGAGCAGTACTTC. Translating it yields CASSPTGPQYEQYF.

The chain links TRBV12-3 or TRBV12-4 to TRBJ2-2; a weak D match, TRBD1 (6 bases). Trimming shortened V by 6 bases and J by 4 bases, and 15 bases separated the two germline ends. The CDR3 length is 15 residues. The chain's CDR3 is CASRPNRASTGELFF. As DNA, the CDR3 is TGTGCCAGCAGACCCAACAGGGCGAGCACCGGGGAGCTGTTTTTT.

This clonotype was counted a single time. The chain links TRBV9 to TRBJ2-1; weak D call: TRBD1 (7 bases). CDR1 and CDR2 (germline): SGDLS, YYNGEE. The length of the CDR3 is 17 residues. V lost 4 bases to trimming and J lost 4 bases, with 21 bases between them. CDR3 sequence: CASSPLGGAGGYNEQFF. CDR3 DNA: TGTGCCAGCAGCCCGCTCGGAGGGGCAGGGGGTTACAATGAGCAGTTCTTC.

V is TRBV7-6 and J is TRBJ2-7; TRBD2 might be the D (6 bases). Trimming pared 5 bases from V and 4 bases from J, leaving 18 bases between. CDR1 and CDR2 from the germline V gene are SGHVS and FNYEAQ. The length of the CDR3 is 15 residues. DNA of the CDR3: TGTGCCAGCAGCGAGGTGGGATTTAGCGGTTACGAGCAGTACTTC. This translates into CASSEVGFSGYEQYF.

The chain carries TRBV9 and TRBJ2-5; the D gene is possibly TRBD1 (6 bases). Germline V gene sequence: CDR1 SGDLS, CDR2 YYNGEE. Trimming removed 4 bases at V and 2 bases at J, with 12 bases between. The CDR3 is made up of 14 amino acids. In DNA, the CDR3 is TGTGCCAGCAGCCCATACGGACAGCAAGAGACCCAGTACTTC. Translating gives CASSPYGQQETQYF.

The chain couples TRBV19 to TRBJ1-3; D not certain. Trimming stripped 3 bases from V and 0 bases from J, with 9 bases between. CDR1 and CDR2 from the germline V gene are LNHDA and SQIVND (reference sequence). CDR3 length equals 15 residues. The chain's CDR3 is CASSMGKASGNTIYF. DNA of the CDR3: TGTGCCAGTAGTATGGGTAAAGCCTCTGGAAACACCATATATTTT.

The CDR3 DNA follows: TGTGCCAGCAGCCCCTCCGGGAACTCCTACGAGCAGTACTTC. Its translation is CASSPSGNSYEQYF. V usage is TRBV7-3 and J usage is TRBJ2-7; a possible D gene is TRBD2 (5 bases). Germline V gives CDR1 SGHTA, CDR2 FQGTGA. Trimming left V 5 bases short and J 0 bases short, with 11 bases between. The length of the CDR3 is 14 residues.

The CDR3 is CASSLAASGQGTGELFF. The CDR3 bases are TGCGCCAGCAGCTTGGCGGCTAGCGGTCAGGGTACCGGGGAGCTGTTTTTT. The chain recombines TRBV5-1 with TRBJ2-2; the match to TRBD2 covers 7 bases. V was clipped by 0 bases and J by 5 bases; unmatched bases: 10. Germline V gene data show CDR1 as SGHRS and CDR2 as YFSETQ. CDR3 length: 17 residues.

The CDR3 coding sequence is TGCGCCAGCAGCTTGATGACCGATCAGCCCCAGCATTTT. Its protein product is CASSLMTDQPQHF. The rearrangement uses TRBV5-1 and TRBJ1-5; D is unresolved. The CDR3 is made up of 13 amino acids. The V end lost 1 base, the J end lost 5 bases, and 7 bases lay between the germline ends. CDR1 is SGHRS, CDR2 YFSETQ, per germline.